Below, 26 T cell receptor beta chains from the same sample are listed, as sequenced in a study of cytomegalovirus exposure and HLA in healthy donors. The PCR made use of 60 Vbeta and 13 Jbeta primers. Clones were sequenced by immunoSEQ multiplex PCR, and TCRdb holds only the in-frame ones, with some missing. This table has about 81,000 clones, 90% appearing once. The sequenced material came from PBMCs. The receptors were sampled from a young man in good health and CMV-seronegative.

This chain links TRBV7-3 with TRBJ2-3; tentatively, D is TRBD2 (6 bases). This CDR3 has 14 residues. CDR1 SGHTA and CDR2 FQGTGA come from the germline V gene. With 5 bases removed from V and 2 bases from J, the gap between germline ends came to 11 bases. Here the CDR3 DNA reads TGTGCCAGCAGCATACGGGACTCCACAGATACGCAGTATTTT. It encodes CASSIRDSTDTQYF. Together with reference TRBV7-3 and TRBJ2-3, the CDR3 gives the full variable domain: GAGVSQTPSNKVTEKGKYVELRCDPISGHTALYWYRQSLGQGPEFLIYFQGTGAADDSGLPNDRFFAVRPEGSVSTLKIQRTERGDSAVYLCASSIRDSTDTQYFGPGTRLTVL.

This chain joins TRBV10-3 and TRBJ1-3; a possible D gene is TRBD1 (5 bases). The CDR3 runs to 11 residues. V lost 6 bases, J lost 8 bases, and 8 bases lay in between. Germline CDR1 is ENHRY and CDR2 is SYGVKD. CDR3 region: CAIRWGDTIYF. The CDR3 nucleotides are TGTGCCATCAGATGGGGGGACACCATATATTTT.

This chain joins TRBV29-1 and TRBJ1-2; D not certain. The CDR3 length is 9 residues. The germline gives CDR1 SQVTM, CDR2 ANQGSEA. Trimming took off 5 bases at V and 8 bases at J, with 6 bases between the two ends. The CDR3 loop reads CSVREGYTF. The CDR3 DNA follows: TGCAGCGTTAGAGAAGGCTACACCTTC.

This clone has a single count. This sequence joins TRBV27 and TRBJ2-7; TRBD2 agrees at 13 bases. The germline V gene encodes CDR1 MNHEY and CDR2 SMNVEV (reference sequence). The CDR3 is 17 residues long. After removal of 3 bases from V and 4 bases from J, the junction contained 9 bases not matched to a gene. The CDR3 sequence is CASSLQIPGLAGYEQYF. The CDR3 DNA reads as TGTGCCAGCAGTTTGCAAATTCCGGGACTAGCGGGATACGAGCAGTACTTC.

The chain combines TRBV28 with TRBJ2-7; tentatively, D is TRBD2 (5 bases). The CDR3 loop spans 15 amino acids. Germline CDR1 and CDR2: MDHEN and SYDVKM. The ends were cut back, 3 bases at V and 2 bases at J, with 14 bases in the middle. The chain's CDR3 is CASSFGGAEPYEQYF. Written as DNA, the CDR3 is TGTGCCAGCAGTTTCGGTGGAGCGGAGCCCTACGAGCAGTACTTC.

This chain links TRBV19 with TRBJ1-1, with TRBD1 as a possible D gene (6 bases). The length of the CDR3 is 14 residues. Germline loops: CDR1 LNHDA, CDR2 SQIVND (reference sequence). V was clipped by 6 bases and J by 1 base, with 12 bases between them. CDR3 sequence: CASRQGPSNTEAFF. DNA of the CDR3: TGTGCCAGTAGACAGGGACCTTCGAACACTGAAGCTTTCTTT.

This clone was picked up one time. The chain uses TRBV18 and TRBJ2-7; D ambiguous. The V gene's germline CDR1 is KGHSH and CDR2 LQKENI. The CDR3 length is 14 residues. Deletions cut 2 bases from V and 3 bases from J, with 11 bases between. The CDR3 is CASSPEIRIYEQYF. The CDR3 DNA follows: TGTGCCAGCTCACCAGAGATCAGGATCTACGAGCAGTACTTC.

The chain has TRBV7-2 and TRBJ1-4; D not resolved. The germline V and J ends were trimmed by 6 bases and 2 bases, with 13 bases remaining between them. Germline lookup yields CDR1 SGHTA and CDR2 FQGNSA. CDR3 length: 15 residues. CDR3 coding DNA: TGTGCCAGCAGTTTTAGGTCGGGGACTAATGAAAAACTGTTTTTT. Protein product: CASSFRSGTNEKLFF.

This clone was seen just once. The chain recombines TRBV7-9 with TRBJ2-1; tentatively, D is TRBD2 (6 bases). The CDR3 sequence is 13 residues long. CDR1 and CDR2 (germline): SEHNR, FQNEAQ (reference sequence). Deletions cut 6 bases from V and 7 bases from J, with 13 bases between. The CDR3 DNA is TGTGCCAGCAGACGAGATAGCGGTAATGAGCAGTTCTTC. Its translation is CASRRDSGNEQFF.

CDR3 nucleotides: TGTGCCTGGAGTGCATCCGGGGGGAGCTTGGAGCCCCAGCATTTT. Amino acids: CAWSASGGSLEPQHF. The gene calls are TRBV30 and TRBJ1-5, with D perhaps matching TRBD1 (5 bases). The germline V gene encodes CDR1 GTSNPN and CDR2 SVGIG (reference sequence). V lost 1 base and J 8 bases, leaving 18 bases between the germline ends. This CDR3 has 15 residues.

The chain uses TRBV15 and TRBJ2-1; 8 bases agree with TRBD2. Losses at the gene ends were 1 base for V and 5 bases for J; bases not matched to a gene: 4. This CDR3 spans 15 amino acids. Germline values: CDR1 LNHNV, CDR2 YYDKDF (reference sequence). The CDR3 DNA reads TGTGCCACCAGCAGAGGCCGGGGGGGAGACAATGAGCAGTTCTTC. Translation gives CATSRGRGGDNEQFF.

The rearrangement links TRBV19 to TRBJ1-2; TRBD1 matches at 8 bases. The CDR3 is 14 amino acids. V shed 10 bases, J shed 2 bases, and the junction held 9 bases outside the gene matches. CDR1 LNHDA and CDR2 SQIVND come from the germline V gene (reference sequence). CDR3 amino acids: CATLKSGGNYGYTF. The DNA for the CDR3 is TGTGCCACACTAAAATCAGGGGGCAACTATGGCTACACCTTC.

The chain carries TRBV13 and TRBJ1-1, with a weak D call TRBD1 (5 bases). The CDR3 sequence is 16 residues long. V lost 5 bases, J lost 5 bases, and 21 bases lay in between. Per germline, CDR1 PRHDT and CDR2 FYEKMQ (reference sequence). The CDR3 spells CASSRDLDGGETEAFF. The CDR3 coding sequence is TGTGCCAGCAGCCGGGACCTAGATGGCGGGGAAACTGAAGCTTTCTTT.

V and J are TRBV4-3 and TRBJ2-3; 7 bases match TRBD2. Germline CDR1 reads LGHNA; CDR2 reads YSLEER. The CDR3 length is 14 residues. After removal of 0 bases from V and 8 bases from J, the junction contained 5 bases not matched to a gene. CDR3 in DNA: TGCGCCAGCAGCCAAGAGCGGGAGTGGACTACGCAGTATTTT. It encodes CASSQEREWTTQYF.

The rearrangement links TRBV25-1 to TRBJ1-1; weak D call: TRBD1 (5 bases). With 2 bases removed from V and 0 bases from J, the gap between germline ends came to 19 bases. Germline V gene sequence: CDR1 MGHDK, CDR2 SYGVNS. This CDR3 contains 18 residues. The CDR3 nucleotides read TGTGCCAGCAGTGAACAAGGTTTGGTTGACAGACTGAACACTGAAGCTTTCTTT. This sequence encodes CASSEQGLVDRLNTEAFF.

V usage is TRBV4-2 and J usage is TRBJ2-1; 9 bases are a match to TRBD2. V shed 0 bases and J 4 bases; nucleotides not matched to a gene: 16. This CDR3 has 20 amino acids. Germline V CDR1 and CDR2: LGHNA, YNFKEQ. DNA of the CDR3: TGTGCCAGCAGCCAAGAGAATTTAAAGGTTGGGACTAGCAGGTACAATGAGCAGTTCTTC. Protein: CASSQENLKVGTSRYNEQFF.

This CDR3 reads CASSLVLGISGGTGELFF. The CDR3 nucleotides are TGTGCCAGCAGCTTAGTTCTTGGGATTTCAGGGGGCACCGGGGAGCTGTTTTTT. This rearrangement joins TRBV7-6 to TRBJ2-2, with 7 bases identical to TRBD1. The CDR3 runs to 18 residues. V gave up 1 base and J gave up 4 bases; unmatched junction bases: 12. The germline V gene encodes CDR1 SGHVS and CDR2 FNYEAQ.

The chain couples TRBV5-1 to TRBJ2-5; TRBD1 might be the D (7 bases). The CDR3 totals 16 residues. Germline V gene lookup returns CDR1 SGHRS and CDR2 YFSETQ. The V gene lost 0 bases and the J gene lost 6 bases, with 18 bases spanning the gap. CDR3 DNA: TGCGCCAGCAGCTTGGGGGTCGGGGGCAGGGGGAAGACCCAGTACTTC. It translates to CASSLGVGGRGKTQYF.

This clone came up a few times. The V and J genes are TRBV7-3 and TRBJ2-2, with D possibly matching TRBD1 (6 bases). The CDR3 spans 15 residues. With 5 bases removed from V and 4 bases from J, the gap between germline ends came to 14 bases. Germline-derived CDR1 and CDR2 are SGHTA and FQGTGA. The CDR3 nucleotides are TGTGCCAGCAGCCCACAGGGACAAGCCACCGGGGAGCTGTTTTTT. Protein product: CASSPQGQATGELFF.

J is TRBJ1-5 and V is TRBV27; D is possibly TRBD1 (6 bases). The CDR3 contains 16 residues. Trimming stripped 5 bases from V and 0 bases from J, with 14 bases between. Germline CDR1 and CDR2: MNHEY and SMNVEV (reference sequence). CDR3 amino acids: CASSAYQGYSNQPQHF. CDR3 sequence (DNA): TGTGCCAGCAGTGCCTACCAGGGGTATAGCAATCAGCCCCAGCATTTT.

In this sample, this clone turned up a few times. The chain carries TRBV19 and TRBJ1-6, with TRBD1 as a possible D gene (6 bases). Germline V gene sequence: CDR1 LNHDA, CDR2 SQIVND (reference sequence). The V gene lost 5 bases and the J gene lost 8 bases, with 19 bases spanning the gap. The CDR3 has 16 residues. The CDR3 DNA sequence: TGTGCCAGTAGTCAAGGCCGGGACATTGGGGATTCACCCCTCCACTTT. Translated: CASSQGRDIGDSPLHF.

V is TRBV6-1 and J is TRBJ1-1; D may be TRBD1 (6 bases). The V and J ends lost 1 base and 2 bases respectively, with 8 bases between them. CDR1 and CDR2 (germline): MNHNS, SASEGT. The CDR3 sequence is 14 residues long. The CDR3 is CASSEGTANTEAFF. The CDR3 DNA follows: TGTGCCAGCAGTGAAGGGACAGCCAACACTGAAGCTTTCTTT.

The chain combines TRBV28 with TRBJ2-6; D unclear. Trimming left V 3 bases short and J 0 bases short, with 6 bases between. This CDR3 is built from 15 residues. From germline, CDR1 is MDHEN and CDR2 SYDVKM. The CDR3 protein is CASSFYPSGANVLTF. CDR3 bases: TGTGCCAGCAGTTTCTATCCCTCTGGGGCCAACGTCCTGACTTTC.

This chain joins TRBV6-1 and TRBJ1-3; D is unclear. CDR1 and CDR2 (germline): MNHNS, SASEGT. The V end was cut by 1 base, the J end by 0 bases, with 7 bases between. The CDR3 has 15 residues. CDR3 sequence reads: CASSEEDSSGNTIYF. CDR3 DNA: TGTGCCAGCAGTGAAGAGGACTCCTCTGGAAACACCATATATTTT.

The gene calls are TRBV25-1 and TRBJ2-4, with unresolved D. The CDR3 has 16 residues. V lost 4 bases and J lost 1, with 14 bases in between. The germline V gene has CDR1 MGHDK and CDR2 SYGVNS. The CDR3 here is CASSGPLGDAKNIQYF. Written as DNA, the CDR3 is TGTGCCAGCAGTGGTCCCCTAGGAGATGCCAAAAACATTCAGTACTTC.

The chain's CDR3 is CSVEEGAGDTQYF. CDR3 DNA: TGCAGCGTTGAAGAGGGGGCAGGGGATACGCAGTATTTT. This chain links TRBV29-1 with TRBJ2-3; possible D gene TRBD1, 6 bases. The CDR3 is made up of 13 amino acids. V shed 0 bases and J shed 6 bases, with 10 bases lying between them. CDR1 is SQVTM and CDR2 is ANQGSEA in the germline V gene.